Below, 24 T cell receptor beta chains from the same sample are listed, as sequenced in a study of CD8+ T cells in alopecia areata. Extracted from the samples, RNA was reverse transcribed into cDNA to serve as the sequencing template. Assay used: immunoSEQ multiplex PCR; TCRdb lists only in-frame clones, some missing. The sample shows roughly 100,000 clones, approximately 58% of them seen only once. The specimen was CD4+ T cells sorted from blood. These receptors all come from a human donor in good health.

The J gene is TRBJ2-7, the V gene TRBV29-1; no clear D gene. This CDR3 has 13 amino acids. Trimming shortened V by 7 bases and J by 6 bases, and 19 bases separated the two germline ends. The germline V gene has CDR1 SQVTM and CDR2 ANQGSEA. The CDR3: CSGVFLQTGEQYF. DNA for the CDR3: TGCAGCGGGGTCTTCCTTCAGACGGGCGAGCAGTACTTC.

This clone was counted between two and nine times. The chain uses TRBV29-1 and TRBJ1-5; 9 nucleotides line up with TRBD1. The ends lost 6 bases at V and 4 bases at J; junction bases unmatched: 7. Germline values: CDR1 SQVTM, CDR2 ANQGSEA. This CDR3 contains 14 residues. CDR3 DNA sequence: TGCAGCGTCGGGACAGGGAGGGTAAATCAGCCCCAGCATTTT. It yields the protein CSVGTGRVNQPQHF.

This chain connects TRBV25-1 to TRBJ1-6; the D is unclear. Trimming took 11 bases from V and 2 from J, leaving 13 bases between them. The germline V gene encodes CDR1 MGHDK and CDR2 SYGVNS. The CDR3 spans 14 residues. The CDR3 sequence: CAAGEAAYNSPLHF. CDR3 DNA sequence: TGTGCCGCGGGAGAGGCTGCCTATAATTCACCCCTCCACTTT.

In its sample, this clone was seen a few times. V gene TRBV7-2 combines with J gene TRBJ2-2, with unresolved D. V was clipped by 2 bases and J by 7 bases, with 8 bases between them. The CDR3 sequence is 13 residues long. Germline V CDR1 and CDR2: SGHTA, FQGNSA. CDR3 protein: CASSLNAIGELFF. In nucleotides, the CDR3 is TGTGCCAGCAGCTTAAACGCGATCGGGGAGCTGTTTTTT.

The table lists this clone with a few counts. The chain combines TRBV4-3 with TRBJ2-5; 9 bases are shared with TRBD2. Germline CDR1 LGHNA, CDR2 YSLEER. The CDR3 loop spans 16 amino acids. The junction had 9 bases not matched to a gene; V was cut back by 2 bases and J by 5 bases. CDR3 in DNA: TGCGCCAGCAGCCAAAACCCGGCGGGGGGGAGGGAGACCCAGTACTTC. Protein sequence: CASSQNPAGGRETQYF.

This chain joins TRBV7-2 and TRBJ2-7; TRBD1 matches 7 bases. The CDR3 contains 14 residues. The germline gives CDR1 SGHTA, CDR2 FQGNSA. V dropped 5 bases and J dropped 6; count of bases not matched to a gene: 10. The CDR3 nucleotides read TGTGCCAGCAGCCCGAGACAGGGCACCATCGAGCAGTACTTC. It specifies CASSPRQGTIEQYF.

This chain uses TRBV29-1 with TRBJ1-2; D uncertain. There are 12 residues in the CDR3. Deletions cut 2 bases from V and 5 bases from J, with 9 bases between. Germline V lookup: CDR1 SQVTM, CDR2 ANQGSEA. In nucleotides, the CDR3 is TGCAGCGTTGAAACAGCGGGGTATGGCTACACCTTC. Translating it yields CSVETAGYGYTF.

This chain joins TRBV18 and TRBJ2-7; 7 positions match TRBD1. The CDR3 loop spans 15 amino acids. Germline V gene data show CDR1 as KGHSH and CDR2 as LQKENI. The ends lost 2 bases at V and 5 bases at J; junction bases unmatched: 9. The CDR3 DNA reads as TGTGCCAGCTCACCATTGAGGACAGGATCCGACGAGCAGTACTTC. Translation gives CASSPLRTGSDEQYF.

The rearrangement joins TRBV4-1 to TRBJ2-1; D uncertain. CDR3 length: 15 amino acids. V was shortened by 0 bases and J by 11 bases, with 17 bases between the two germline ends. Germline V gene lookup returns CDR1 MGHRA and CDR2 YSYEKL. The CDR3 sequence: CASSQDPATSRKQFF. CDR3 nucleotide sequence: TGCGCCAGCAGCCAAGATCCCGCCACGAGCCGGAAGCAGTTCTTC.

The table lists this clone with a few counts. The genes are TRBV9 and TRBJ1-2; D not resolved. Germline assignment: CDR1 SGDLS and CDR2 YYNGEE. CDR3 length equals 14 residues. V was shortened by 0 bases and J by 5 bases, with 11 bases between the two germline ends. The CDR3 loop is CASSVGDNGYGYTF. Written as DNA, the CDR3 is TGTGCCAGCAGCGTAGGGGATAACGGTTATGGCTACACCTTC.

CDR3 DNA sequence: TGTGCCAGCAGCTTAGGGACAGGTGGCCTCGGGCAGCCCCAGCATTTT. This gives the protein CASSLGTGGLGQPQHF. The rearrangement uses TRBV11-2 and TRBJ1-5; TRBD1 matches at 7 bases. This CDR3 is 16 amino acids long. V lost 1 base to trimming and J lost 7 bases; unmatched junction nucleotides: 10. Germline lookup yields CDR1 SGHAT and CDR2 FQNNGV.

In DNA form, the CDR3 reads TGCGCCAGCAGCACCGGGACAGGGGGTTCACCCCTCCACTTT. Amino acid sequence: CASSTGTGGSPLHF. The chain couples TRBV5-1 to TRBJ1-6; 11 bases agree with TRBD1. After removal of 4 bases from V and 9 bases from J, the junction contained 3 bases not matched to a gene. Germline CDR1 reads SGHRS; CDR2 reads YFSETQ. The CDR3 extends over 14 amino acids.

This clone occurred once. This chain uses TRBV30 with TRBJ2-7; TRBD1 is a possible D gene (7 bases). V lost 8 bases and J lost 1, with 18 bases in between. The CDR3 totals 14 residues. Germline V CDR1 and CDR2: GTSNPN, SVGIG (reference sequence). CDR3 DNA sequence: TGTGCCGGTAAGGGCGGGACAGCGTCCTACGAGCAGTACTTC. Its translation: CAGKGGTASYEQYF.

This CDR3 reads CAIARSSYEQYF. The CDR3 nucleotides read TGTGCCATCGCGCGGAGCTCCTACGAGCAGTACTTC. The rearrangement links TRBV10-3 to TRBJ2-7; D is unresolved. The V gene lost 8 bases and the J gene lost 0 bases, with 8 bases spanning the gap. The CDR3 length is 12 residues. Germline CDR1 is ENHRY and CDR2 is SYGVKD.

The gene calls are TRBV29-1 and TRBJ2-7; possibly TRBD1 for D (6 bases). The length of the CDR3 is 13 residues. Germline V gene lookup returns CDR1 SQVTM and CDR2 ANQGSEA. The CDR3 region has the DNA TGCAGTGTCCGGACAGCATTAACCTACGAGCAGTACTTC. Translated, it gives CSVRTALTYEQYF.

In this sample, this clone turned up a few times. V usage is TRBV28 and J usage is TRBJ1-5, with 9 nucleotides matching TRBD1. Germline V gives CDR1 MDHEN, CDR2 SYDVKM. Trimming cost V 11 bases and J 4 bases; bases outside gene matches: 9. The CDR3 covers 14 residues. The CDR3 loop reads CAGSTGGANQPQHF. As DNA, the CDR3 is TGTGCCGGATCTACAGGGGGCGCGAATCAGCCCCAGCATTTT.

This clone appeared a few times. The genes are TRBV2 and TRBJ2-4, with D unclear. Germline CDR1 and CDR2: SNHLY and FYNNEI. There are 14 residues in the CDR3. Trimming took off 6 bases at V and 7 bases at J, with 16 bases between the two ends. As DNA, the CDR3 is TGTGCCAGCAGGCCCGAATCTCGTGGGAACATTCAGTACTTC. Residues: CASRPESRGNIQYF.

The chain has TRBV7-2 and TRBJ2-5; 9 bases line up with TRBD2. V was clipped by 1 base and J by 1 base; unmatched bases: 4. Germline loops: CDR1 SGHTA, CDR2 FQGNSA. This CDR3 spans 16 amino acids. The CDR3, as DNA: TGTGCCAGCAGCTTAGTCCTAGCGGGGAGCCAAGAGACCCAGTACTTC. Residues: CASSLVLAGSQETQYF.

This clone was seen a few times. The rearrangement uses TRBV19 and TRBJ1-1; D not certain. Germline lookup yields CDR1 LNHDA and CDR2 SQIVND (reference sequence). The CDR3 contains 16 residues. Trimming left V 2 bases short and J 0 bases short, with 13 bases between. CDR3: CASSINQGRMNTEAFF. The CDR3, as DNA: TGTGCCAGTAGTATAAATCAAGGACGGATGAACACTGAAGCTTTCTTT. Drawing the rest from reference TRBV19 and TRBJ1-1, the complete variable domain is DGGITQSPKYLFRKEGQNVTLSCEQNLNHDAMYWYRQDPGQGLRLIYYSQIVNDFQKGDIAEGYSVSREKKESFPLTVTSAQKNPTAFYLCASSINQGRMNTEAFFGQGTRLTVV.

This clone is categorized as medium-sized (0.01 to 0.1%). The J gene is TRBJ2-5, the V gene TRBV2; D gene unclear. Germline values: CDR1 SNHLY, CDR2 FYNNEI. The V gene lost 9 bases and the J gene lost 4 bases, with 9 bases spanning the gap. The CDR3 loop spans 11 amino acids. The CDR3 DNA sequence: TGTGCCAGAGGGTCCCCAGAGACCCAGTACTTC. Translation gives CARGSPETQYF.

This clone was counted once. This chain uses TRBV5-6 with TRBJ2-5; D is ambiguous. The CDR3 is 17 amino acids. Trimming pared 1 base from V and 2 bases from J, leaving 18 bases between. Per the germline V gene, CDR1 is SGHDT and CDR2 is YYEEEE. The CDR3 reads CASSLYSLAGVQETQYF. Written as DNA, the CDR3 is TGTGCCAGCAGCTTGTACAGTCTGGCAGGAGTACAAGAGACCCAGTACTTC. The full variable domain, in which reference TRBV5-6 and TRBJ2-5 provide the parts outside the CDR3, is DAGVTQSPTHLIKTRGQQVTLRCSPKSGHDTVSWYQQALGQGPQFIFQYYEEEERQRGNFPDRFSGHQFPNYSSELNVNALLLGDSALYLCASSLYSLAGVQETQYFGPGTRLLVL.

CDR3 amino acids: CASKLAGALDTQYF. CDR3 in DNA: TGTGCCAGCAAACTAGCGGGGGCTCTGGATACGCAGTATTTT. This chain uses TRBV7-2 with TRBJ2-3; 11 bases line up with TRBD2. Germline V gene sequence: CDR1 SGHTA, CDR2 FQGNSA. The CDR3 is 14 residues long. V lost 7 bases and J lost 6; bases outside the gene matches: 6.

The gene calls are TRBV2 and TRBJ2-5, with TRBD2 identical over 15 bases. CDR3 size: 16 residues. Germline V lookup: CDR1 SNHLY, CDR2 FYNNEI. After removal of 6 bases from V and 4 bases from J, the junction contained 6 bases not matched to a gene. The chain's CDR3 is CASRGLAGGGGETQYF. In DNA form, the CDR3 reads TGTGCCAGCAGGGGACTAGCGGGGGGTGGTGGAGAGACCCAGTACTTC.

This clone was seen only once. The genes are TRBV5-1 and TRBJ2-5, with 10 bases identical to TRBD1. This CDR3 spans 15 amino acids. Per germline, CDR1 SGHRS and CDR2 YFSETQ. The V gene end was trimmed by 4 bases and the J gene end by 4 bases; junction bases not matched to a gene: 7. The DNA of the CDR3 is TGCGCCAGCAGCGCCGGGACAGGGGACGGAGAGACCCAGTACTTC. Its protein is CASSAGTGDGETQYF.